This T cell receptor beta chain was observed in a study of Ad26.COV2.S vaccination and SARS-CoV-2 variants (dated by TCRdb to about 2021). At the level of the whole study: Donors in the vaccine arm were drawn from COV1001, a phase I-IIa trial of Ad26.COV2.S in healthy adults that was multicentre, randomized, double-blind and placebo-controlled. Ad26.COV2.S was administered intramuscularly at 5 x 10^10 or 1 x 10^11 viral particles, either as a single shot or as two shots given 56 days apart. The specificity and breadth of SARS-CoV-2-reactive T cell receptors after Ad26.COV2.S vaccination were assessed by TCRbeta repertoire sequencing. A total of around 32 samples were included in the TCR-sequenced set, comprising 19 Ad26.COV2.S vaccine recipients, 5 placebo recipients and 8 SARS-CoV-2 convalescent individuals. Trial participants were randomized into five groups of five, in which low-dose or high-dose Ad26.COV2.S was given once or twice, or placebo was given on both occasions. Throughout the experiments and outcome assessment, investigators stayed blinded to trial group allocation. Results and caveats for the whole study, not just this receptor: Substantial breadth of spike-specific CD8+ and CD4+ T cell responses was reported after vaccination. Ad26.COV2.S recipients had higher spike-specific TCR breadth than placebo recipients (P = 0.0014). The study lacked the statistical power to compare responses across vaccine doses or regimens. The authors noted that total T cell responses may have been underestimated by the TCR breadth and depth analyses. Vaccine and placebo recipients had comparable non-spike TCR breadth, which fits with the vaccine containing only spike.

The immunoSEQ Assay was the method used to sequence TCRbeta CDR3 regions. After extraction, genomic DNA underwent amplification by bias-controlled multiplex PCR, followed by high-throughput sequencing. The published analysis was carried out like this. Collapsing and filtering of sequences were performed to quantify the absolute abundance of each unique TCRbeta CDR3 region. T cell fraction was estimated by normalizing TCRbeta template counts to usable DNA, with usable DNA measured through amplification of reference genes found in all nucleated cells. Repertoire TCRs were annotated as SARS-CoV-2-specific by exact matching of V gene, CDR3 amino acid sequence and J gene to a known reactive TCR set. The reference SARS-CoV-2 TCR set was obtained from MIRA and was filtered for enrichment in COVID-19-positive ImmuneCODE repertoires, whereby public or cross-reactive TCRs were removed. Using the MIRA antigens, annotated TCRs were further analysed by specific ORF or by position within an ORF. Breadth was defined as the number of annotated unique rearrangements divided by the total number of unique productive rearrangements, and depth was defined as the summed frequency of the annotated unique rearrangements. TCR breadth was compared between groups using two-sided Wilcoxon rank-sum tests. Here the immuneACCESS table is served through TCRdb, limited to in-frame sequences with V and J called. Missing clones are a known gap in these copies; in checked studies unresolved V genes cover under half, and the rest lacks a known reason. D and trimming come from the DNA, and the V and J calls and clone size come from that table. Counted in this sample were roughly 300,000 clones; 70% to 90% of them appeared once. The ten largest make up around 10% of the sample.

Turning to this clone: No cognate antigen has been identified for it. No base quality information exists; no much larger clone differs at one position.

The treatment or condition label corresponds to: roughly 19 received Ad26.COV2.S at low or high dose, single or two shots; a few received placebo; per-sample allocation not given. For vaccine and placebo recipients, the sequenced repertoires came from samples collected on day 63 after the first injection. Cohort 1b enrolled 20 to 30 adults aged 18-55 years at a single site in Boston, USA, between 29 July and 7 August 2020. Ad26.COV2.S was a replication-incompetent adenovirus type 26 vector expressing a prefusion-stabilized SARS-CoV-2 spike protein from the original Wuhan strain. This receptor was identified in a person between 18 and 59 years old who received the Ad26.COV2.S COVID-19 vaccine or a placebo. Here the sequenced sample was peripheral blood, taken in a trial of Ad26.COV2.S vaccine versus placebo.

The CDR3 in this case is CASSQEGGWRRTEAFF. The sequenced DNA is TGTGCCAGCAGCCAAGAAGGCGGGTGGAGGAGGACTGAAGCTTTCTTT. The receptor chain draws on TRBV14 and TRBJ1-1, with the D gene call left open. The CDR3, cysteine through phenylalanine, is 16 amino acids long. Just the 48-base CDR3 DNA is kept, in frame starting at base 1. Trimming at the junction amounts to 0 bases on V and 5 bases on J, and the germline ends lie 16 bases apart. Via the germline V gene, CDR1 is SGHDN and CDR2 FVKESK.